The source of this T cell receptor beta chain is a study of T cell changes during pregnancy in multiple sclerosis. Assay used: immunoSEQ multiplex PCR; TCRdb lists only in-frame clones, some missing. The data show over 50,000 clones, 93% seen once. With 4 bases removed from V and 3 bases from J, the gap between germline ends came to 11 bases. This CDR3 comprises 15 residues. Germline CDR1 is SGHDT and CDR2 is YYEEEE. The clonotype was recovered from a female donor with multiple sclerosis, enrolled in a pregnancy study. Specimen: peripheral blood, collected in the second trimester of pregnancy. The rearrangement links TRBV5-6 to TRBJ2-6; D not certain. The CDR3 is CASSKTVVGANVLTF. CDR3 nucleotides: TGTGCCAGCAGCAAGACTGTAGTTGGGGCCAACGTCCTGACTTTC.